The entry below describes one T cell receptor (beta chain). No antigen is known for it. CDR3 length equals 12 residues. V lost 0 bases and J 3 bases, leaving 3 bases between the germline ends. Germline CDR1 reads SGHDT; CDR2 reads YYEEEE. The sample comes from a study of OX40 agonist ivuxolimab in advanced cancers. This table comes from immunoSEQ multiplex PCR, and its TCRdb copy is limited to in-frame clones, with some not included. The sample yields 65,000 to 95,000 clones, around nine tenths seen once. General study findings and limits: A proportion of nonresponders additionally exhibited low normalized T-cell clonal expansion.

This receptor was obtained from an adult with an advanced solid tumor such as melanoma, head and neck, liver or kidney cancer. The chain employs TRBV5-6 and TRBJ1-1; D is unresolved. The source was CD4+ or CD8+ T cells sorted from blood, collected in a trial of the OX40 agonist ivuxolimab. The CDR3: CASSLEDTEAFF. In nucleotides, the CDR3 is TGTGCCAGCAGCTTGGAGGACACTGAAGCTTTCTTT.